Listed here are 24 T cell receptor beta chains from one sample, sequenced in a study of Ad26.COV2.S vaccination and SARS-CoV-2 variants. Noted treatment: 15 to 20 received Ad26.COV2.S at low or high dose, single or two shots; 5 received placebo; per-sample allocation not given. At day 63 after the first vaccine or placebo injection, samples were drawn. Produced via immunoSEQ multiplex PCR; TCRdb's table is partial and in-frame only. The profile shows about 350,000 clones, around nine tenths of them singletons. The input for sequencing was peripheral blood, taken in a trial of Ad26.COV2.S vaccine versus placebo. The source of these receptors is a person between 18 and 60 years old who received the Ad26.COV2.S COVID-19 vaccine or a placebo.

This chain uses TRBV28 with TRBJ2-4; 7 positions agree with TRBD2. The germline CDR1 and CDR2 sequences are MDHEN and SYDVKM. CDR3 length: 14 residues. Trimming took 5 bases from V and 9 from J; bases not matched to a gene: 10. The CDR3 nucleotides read TGTGCCAGCAGTCCAGAGGGAGGGAGAAGCATTCAGTACTTC. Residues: CASSPEGGRSIQYF.

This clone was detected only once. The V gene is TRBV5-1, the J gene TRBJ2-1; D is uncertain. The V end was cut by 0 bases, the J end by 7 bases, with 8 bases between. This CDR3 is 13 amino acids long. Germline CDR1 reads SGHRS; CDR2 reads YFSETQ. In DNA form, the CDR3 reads TGCGCCAGCAGCTTGGTCAGGAGTAATGAGCAGTTCTTC. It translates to CASSLVRSNEQFF.

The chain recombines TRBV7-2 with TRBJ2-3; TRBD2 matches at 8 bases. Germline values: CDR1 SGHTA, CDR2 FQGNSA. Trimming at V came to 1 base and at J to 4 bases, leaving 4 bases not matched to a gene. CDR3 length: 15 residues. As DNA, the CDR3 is TGTGCCAGCAGCTTAGTTTGGCGGGGGGCAGATACGCAGTATTTT. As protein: CASSLVWRGADTQYF.

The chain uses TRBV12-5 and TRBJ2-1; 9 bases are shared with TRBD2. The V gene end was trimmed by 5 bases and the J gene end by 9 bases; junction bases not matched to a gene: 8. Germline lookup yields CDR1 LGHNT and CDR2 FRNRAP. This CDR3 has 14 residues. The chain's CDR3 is CASGLNSGSGEQFF. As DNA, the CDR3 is TGTGCTAGTGGTCTAAATAGCGGGAGCGGTGAGCAGTTCTTC.

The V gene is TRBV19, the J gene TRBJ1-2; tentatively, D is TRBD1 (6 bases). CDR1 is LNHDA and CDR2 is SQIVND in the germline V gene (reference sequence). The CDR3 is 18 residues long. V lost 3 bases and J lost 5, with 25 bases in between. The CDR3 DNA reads TGTGCCAGTAGTATCAGGGGCCAGGTTGTGGCTGCCTCGTATGGCTACACCTTC. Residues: CASSIRGQVVAASYGYTF. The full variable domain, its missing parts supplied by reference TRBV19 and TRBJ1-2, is DGGITQSPKYLFRKEGQNVTLSCEQNLNHDAMYWYRQDPGQGLRLIYYSQIVNDFQKGDIAEGYSVSREKKESFPLTVTSAQKNPTAFYLCASSIRGQVVAASYGYTFGSGTRLTVV.

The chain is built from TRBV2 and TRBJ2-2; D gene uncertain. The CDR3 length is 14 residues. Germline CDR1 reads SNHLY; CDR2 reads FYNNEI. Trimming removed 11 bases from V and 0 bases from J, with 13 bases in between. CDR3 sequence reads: CAGGGQTNTGELFF. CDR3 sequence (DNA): TGTGCCGGTGGTGGTCAGACGAACACCGGGGAGCTGTTTTTT.

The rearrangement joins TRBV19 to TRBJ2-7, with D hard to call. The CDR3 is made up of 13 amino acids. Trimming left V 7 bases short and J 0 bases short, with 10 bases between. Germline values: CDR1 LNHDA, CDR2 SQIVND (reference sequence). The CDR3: CASKFKSSYEQYF. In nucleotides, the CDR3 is TGTGCCAGTAAATTCAAAAGCTCCTACGAGCAGTACTTC.

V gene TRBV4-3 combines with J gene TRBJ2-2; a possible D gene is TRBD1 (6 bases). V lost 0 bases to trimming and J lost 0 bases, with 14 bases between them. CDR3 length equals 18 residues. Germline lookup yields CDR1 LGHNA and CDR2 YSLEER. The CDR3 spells CASSQERLGASNTGELFF. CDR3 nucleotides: TGCGCCAGCAGCCAAGAAAGATTGGGGGCGTCGAACACCGGGGAGCTGTTTTTT.

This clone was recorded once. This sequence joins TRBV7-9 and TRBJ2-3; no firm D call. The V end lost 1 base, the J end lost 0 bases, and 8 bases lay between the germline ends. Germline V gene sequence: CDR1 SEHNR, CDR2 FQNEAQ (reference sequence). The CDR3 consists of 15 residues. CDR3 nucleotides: TGTGCCAGCAGCTTAGGTGGGATTAGCACAGATACGCAGTATTTT. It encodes CASSLGGISTDTQYF.

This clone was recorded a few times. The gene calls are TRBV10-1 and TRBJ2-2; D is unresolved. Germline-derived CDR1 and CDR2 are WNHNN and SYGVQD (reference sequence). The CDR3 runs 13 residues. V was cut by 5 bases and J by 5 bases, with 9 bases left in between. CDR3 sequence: CASSPYETGELFF. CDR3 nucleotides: TGCGCCAGCAGTCCCTATGAGACCGGGGAGCTGTTTTTT.

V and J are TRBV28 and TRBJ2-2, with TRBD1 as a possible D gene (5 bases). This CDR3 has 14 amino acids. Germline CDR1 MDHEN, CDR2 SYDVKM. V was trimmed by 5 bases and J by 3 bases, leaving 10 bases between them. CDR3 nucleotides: TGTGCCAGCAGTCTAGGGGCGTACACCGGGGAGCTGTTTTTT. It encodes CASSLGAYTGELFF.

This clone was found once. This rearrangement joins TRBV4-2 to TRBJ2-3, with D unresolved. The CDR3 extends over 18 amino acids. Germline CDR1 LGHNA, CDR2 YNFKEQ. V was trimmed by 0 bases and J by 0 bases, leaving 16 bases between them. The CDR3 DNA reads TGTGCCAGCAGCCAAGATCTTTATCTTACTGATAGCACAGATACGCAGTATTTT. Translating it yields CASSQDLYLTDSTDTQYF.

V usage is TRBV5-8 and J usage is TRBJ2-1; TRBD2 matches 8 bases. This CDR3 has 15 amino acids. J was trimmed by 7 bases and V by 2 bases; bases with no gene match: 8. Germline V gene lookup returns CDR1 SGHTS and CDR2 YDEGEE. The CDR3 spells CASSFFPRGVNEQFF. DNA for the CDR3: TGTGCCAGCAGCTTTTTCCCGCGGGGGGTGAATGAGCAGTTCTTC.

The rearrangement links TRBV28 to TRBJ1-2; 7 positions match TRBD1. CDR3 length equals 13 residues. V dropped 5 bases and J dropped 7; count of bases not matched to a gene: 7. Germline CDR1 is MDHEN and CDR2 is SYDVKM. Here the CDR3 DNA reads TGTGCCAGCAGTGGGGAACAGGGGTTTGGCTACACCTTC. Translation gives CASSGEQGFGYTF.

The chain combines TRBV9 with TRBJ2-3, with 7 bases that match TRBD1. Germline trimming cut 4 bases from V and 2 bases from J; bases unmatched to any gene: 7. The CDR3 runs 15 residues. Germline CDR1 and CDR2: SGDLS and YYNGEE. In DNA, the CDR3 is TGTGCCAGCAGCCCAGGGGGTCTTTTCACAGATACGCAGTATTTT. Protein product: CASSPGGLFTDTQYF. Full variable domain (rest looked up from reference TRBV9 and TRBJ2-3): DSGVTQTPKHLITATGQRVTLRCSPRSGDLSVYWYQQSLDQGLQFLIQYYNGEERAKGNILERFSAQQFPDLHSELNLSSLELGDSALYFCASSPGGLFTDTQYFGPGTRLTVL.

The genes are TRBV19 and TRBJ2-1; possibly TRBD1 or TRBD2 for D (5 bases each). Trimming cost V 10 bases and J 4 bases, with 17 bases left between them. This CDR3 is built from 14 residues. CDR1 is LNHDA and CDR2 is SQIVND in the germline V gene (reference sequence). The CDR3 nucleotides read TGTGCCACCTACGAAGAGGGGAAGTACAATGAGCAGTTCTTC. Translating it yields CATYEEGKYNEQFF.

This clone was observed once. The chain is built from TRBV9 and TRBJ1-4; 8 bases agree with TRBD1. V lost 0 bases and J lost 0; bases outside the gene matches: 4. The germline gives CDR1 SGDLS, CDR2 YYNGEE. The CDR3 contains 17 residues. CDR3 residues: CASSVAGTGATNEKLFF. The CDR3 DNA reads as TGTGCCAGCAGCGTAGCTGGGACAGGAGCAACTAATGAAAAACTGTTTTTT.

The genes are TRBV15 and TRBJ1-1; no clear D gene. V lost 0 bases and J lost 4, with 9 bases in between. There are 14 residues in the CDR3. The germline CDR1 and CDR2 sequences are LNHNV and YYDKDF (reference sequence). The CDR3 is CATSRESTSTEAFF. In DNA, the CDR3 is TGTGCCACCAGCAGAGAAAGTACTTCCACTGAAGCTTTCTTT.

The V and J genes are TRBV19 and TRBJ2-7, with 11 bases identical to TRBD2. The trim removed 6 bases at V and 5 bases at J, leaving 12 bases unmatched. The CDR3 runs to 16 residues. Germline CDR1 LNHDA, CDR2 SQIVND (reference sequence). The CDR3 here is CASSRPLAGGKDEQYF. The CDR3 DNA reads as TGTGCCAGTAGCCGTCCCCTAGCGGGGGGCAAGGACGAGCAGTACTTC.

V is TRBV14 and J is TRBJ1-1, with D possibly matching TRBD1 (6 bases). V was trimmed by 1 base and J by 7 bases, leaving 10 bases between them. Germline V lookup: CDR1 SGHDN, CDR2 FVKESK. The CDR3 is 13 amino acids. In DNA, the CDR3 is TGTGCCAGCAGCCAAGTACAGGGAGATGAAGCTTTCTTT. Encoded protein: CASSQVQGDEAFF.

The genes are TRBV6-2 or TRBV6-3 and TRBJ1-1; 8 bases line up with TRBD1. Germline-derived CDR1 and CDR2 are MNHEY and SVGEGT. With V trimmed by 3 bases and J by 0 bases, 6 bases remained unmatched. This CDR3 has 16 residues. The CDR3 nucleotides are TGTGCCAGCAGTTATCGTTCAGGGGGCGTGAACACTGAAGCTTTCTTT. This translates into CASSYRSGGVNTEAFF.

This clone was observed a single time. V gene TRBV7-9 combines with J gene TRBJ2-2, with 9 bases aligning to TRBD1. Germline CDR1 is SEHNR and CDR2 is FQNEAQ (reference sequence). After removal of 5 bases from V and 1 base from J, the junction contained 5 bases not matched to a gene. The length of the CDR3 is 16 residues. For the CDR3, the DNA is TGTGCCAGCAGCCAGGGACAGGGCCTGAACACCGGGGAGCTGTTTTTT. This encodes CASSQGQGLNTGELFF.

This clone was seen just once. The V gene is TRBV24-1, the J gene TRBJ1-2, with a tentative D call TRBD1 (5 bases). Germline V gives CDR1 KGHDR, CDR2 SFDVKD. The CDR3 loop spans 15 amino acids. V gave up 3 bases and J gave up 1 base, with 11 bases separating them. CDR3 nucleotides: TGTGCCACCAGTGATCCCGGGGGACTTAACTATGGCTACACCTTC. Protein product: CATSDPGGLNYGYTF.

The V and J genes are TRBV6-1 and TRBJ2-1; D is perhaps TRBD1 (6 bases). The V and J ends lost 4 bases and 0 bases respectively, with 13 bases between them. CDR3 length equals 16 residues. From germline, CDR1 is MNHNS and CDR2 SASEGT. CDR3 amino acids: CASSVRTASSYNEQFF. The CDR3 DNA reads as TGTGCCAGCAGTGTTCGGACAGCGAGCTCCTACAATGAGCAGTTCTTC.